Listed here are 9 T cell receptor beta chains from one sample, sequenced in a study of identical twins. TCRdb analysed the 5' RACE reads with MiXCR anew, one entry per CDR3 protein. Among 450,000 or so distinct CDR3 sequences listed, approximately 14% were seen once. The sample was also reused in another study, on yellow fever vaccine responses in identical twins.

Sequencing used CD4+ T cells sorted from blood. The receptor set was obtained from a woman in her late teens or twenties in good health.

This clonotype appeared many times. The rearrangement joins TRBV29-1 to TRBJ2-7, with TRBD1 as a possible D gene (6 bases). Between the trimmed V and J ends, which lost 6 bases and 0 bases, there was a span of 12 bases. This CDR3 has 13 residues. CDR1 is SQVTM, CDR2 ANQGSEA, per germline. CDR3 DNA sequence: TGCAGCGTAATAGGACAGAGCTCCTACGAGCAGTACTTC. This translates into CSVIGQSSYEQYF.

The table lists this clonotype with a count of one. The chain combines TRBV19 with TRBJ2-5; D gene ambiguous. Trimming removed 3 bases at V and 5 bases at J, with 13 bases between. The CDR3 consists of 14 residues. The germline V gene encodes CDR1 LNHDA and CDR2 SQIVND (reference sequence). CDR3 bases: TGTGCCAGTAGTATCGGTGGGTCTCCGGAGACCCAGTACTTC. It yields the protein CASSIGGSPETQYF.

The chain couples TRBV6-5 to TRBJ2-3; D is perhaps TRBD1 (6 bases). The V gene lost 0 bases and the J gene lost 1 base, with 11 bases spanning the gap. This CDR3 is 16 amino acids long. Germline values: CDR1 MNHEY, CDR2 SVGAGI. The CDR3 spells CASSYSLQGGTDTQYF. CDR3 nucleotide sequence: TGTGCCAGCAGTTACTCTCTACAGGGAGGCACAGATACGCAGTATTTT.

The J gene is TRBJ2-7, the V gene TRBV20-1, with 11 positions matching TRBD2. The trim removed 4 bases at V and 4 bases at J, leaving 9 bases unmatched. Germline values: CDR1 DFQATT, CDR2 SNEGSKA (reference sequence). The CDR3 runs 15 residues. CDR3 sequence: CSATLLAGAGYEQYF. For the CDR3, the DNA is TGCAGTGCTACTTTACTAGCGGGGGCGGGATACGAGCAGTACTTC.

The chain employs TRBV29-1 and TRBJ2-1, with 8 bases matching TRBD1. The CDR3 loop spans 11 amino acids. Germline V CDR1 and CDR2: SQVTM, ANQGSEA. With 3 bases clipped from V and 10 bases from J, the junction kept 2 bases outside the gene matches. This CDR3 is CSVERQGEQFF. CDR3 nucleotide sequence: TGCAGCGTTGAGAGACAGGGGGAGCAGTTCTTC.

This clonotype was seen only a few times. V usage is TRBV28 and J usage is TRBJ1-5; D remains unclear. V lost 6 bases, J lost 3 bases, and 9 bases lay in between. The CDR3 contains 13 residues. The germline V gene has CDR1 MDHEN and CDR2 SYDVKM. The CDR3 region has the DNA TGTGCCAGCAGCTACCCACCCAATCAGCCCCAGCATTTT. Its translation: CASSYPPNQPQHF.

This clonotype has only a few counts. This rearrangement joins TRBV12-3 or TRBV12-4 to TRBJ2-2; D unresolved. This CDR3 is built from 15 residues. The ends were cut back, 5 bases at V and 2 bases at J, with 12 bases in the middle. CDR3 in DNA: TGTGCCAGCAGTCTGAATTCCCCTAACACCGGGGAGCTGTTTTTT. This gives the protein CASSLNSPNTGELFF.

This clonotype was detected only a few times. The rearrangement links TRBV20-1 to TRBJ2-7, with TRBD1 matching 7 bases. With 2 bases clipped from V and 2 bases from J, the junction kept 6 bases outside the gene matches. The CDR3 sequence is 14 residues long. In germline, CDR1 is DFQATT, CDR2 SNEGSKA (reference sequence). DNA for the CDR3: TGCAGTGCTAGAAAAAGGACAGGCCCCTACGAGCAGTACTTC. This codes for CSARKRTGPYEQYF.

This clonotype came up many times. The chain is built from TRBV20-1 and TRBJ1-1; D not certain. The V end lost 1 base, the J end lost 1 base, and 4 bases lay between the germline ends. This CDR3 is 12 amino acids long. CDR1 and CDR2 from the germline V gene are DFQATT and SNEGSKA (reference sequence). The CDR3 region is CSARGGNTEAFF. The CDR3 region has the DNA TGCAGTGCTAGAGGGGGGAACACTGAAGCTTTCTTT.